The rows below give T cell receptor beta chains drawn from one sample of a study of OX40 agonist ivuxolimab in advanced cancers. Sequencing used immunoSEQ multiplex PCR; TCRdb keeps in-frame clones, though not all of them. The table lists about 94,000 clones, around 87% of them singletons, with under 0.35% in the top ten. Here the sequenced sample was CD4+ or CD8+ T cells sorted from blood, taken in a trial of the OX40 agonist ivuxolimab. The origin of the receptors is an adult with an advanced solid tumor such as melanoma, head and neck, liver or kidney cancer. CDR3s include the opening cysteine and the closing phenylalanine or tryptophan. A D gene is named only where the DNA matches it firmly. Part of the rows lack a size; the others show once, few, many or a class for expanded clones.

v_gene	abundance	d_gene	len	j_gene	CDR3aa	CDR3nt
TRBV4-2	-	TRBD2	15	TRBJ2-3	CASSQEAGDTDTQYF	TGTGCCAGCAGCCAAGAGGCGGGGGACACAGATACGCAGTATTTT
TRBV10-1	-	TRBD2	15	TRBJ2-5	CASTGTSGGEETQYF	TGCGCCAGCACCGGGACTAGCGGGGGAGAAGAGACCCAGTACTTC
TRBV29-1	-	TRBD1	13	TRBJ2-7	CSGGDRGRYEQYF	TGCAGCGGGGGGGACAGGGGGCGGTACGAGCAGTACTTC
TRBV19	-	-	15	TRBJ2-3	CASSIFGGSGDTQYF	TGTGCCAGTAGTATCTTTGGGGGAAGCGGGGATACGCAGTATTTT
TRBV2	-	-	15	TRBJ2-5	CASTPGLRNEETQYF	TGTGCCAGCACTCCGGGCCTCCGAAATGAGGAGACCCAGTACTTC
TRBV7-6	once	TRBD2	15	TRBJ2-5	CASSLSGGAGETQYF	TGTGCCAGCAGCCTTAGCGGGGGGGCCGGTGAGACCCAGTACTTC
TRBV18	-	TRBD1	15	TRBJ2-5	CASYQDRGPQETQYF	TGTGCCAGCTACCAGGACAGGGGGCCCCAAGAGACCCAGTACTTC
TRBV6-1	-	-	14	TRBJ2-7	CASRAQVGPYEQYF	TGTGCCAGCAGGGCCCAGGTGGGGCCCTACGAGCAGTACTTC
TRBV6-5	once	TRBD2	14	TRBJ2-4	CASNRGGAKNIQYF	TGTGCCAGCAATCGCGGGGGAGCCAAAAACATTCAGTACTTC
TRBV29-1	-	-	11	TRBJ1-2	CSVARDYGYTF	TGCAGCGTTGCTAGGGACTATGGCTACACCTTC
TRBV10-3	-	TRBD1	17	TRBJ1-2	CAISGPSRDRGVYGYTF	TGTGCCATCAGTGGGCCCTCCAGGGACAGGGGAGTCTATGGCTACACCTTC
TRBV19	few	TRBD1	15	TRBJ1-3	CASSRTGIDGNTIYF	TGTGCCAGTTCTCGGACAGGAATAGACGGAAACACCATATATTTT
TRBV20-1	few	-	11	TRBJ1-1	CSARSSRQAFF	TGCAGTGCTAGATCTAGTCGGCAAGCTTTCTTT
TRBV11-3	-	TRBD2	17	TRBJ2-1	CASSLVHSGSGGGEQFF	TGTGCCAGCAGCTTAGTACACAGCGGGTCCGGGGGGGGTGAGCAGTTCTTC
TRBV5-4	-	TRBD1	16	TRBJ2-6	CASSLAGGTGANVLTF	TGTGCCAGCAGCTTGGCAGGGGGCACTGGGGCCAACGTCCTGACTTTC
TRBV21-1	-	-	14	TRBJ1-5	CASIPGPGDQPQHF	TGTGCCAGCATCCCAGGTCCGGGAGATCAGCCCCAGCATTTT
TRBV27	-	TRBD1	14	TRBJ2-7	CASSFLGGFNEQYF	TGTGCCAGCAGTTTCTTAGGGGGCTTCAACGAGCAGTACTTC
TRBV5-4	once	-	14	TRBJ1-3	CASSLYGTGNTIYF	TGTGCCAGCAGCTTGTACGGGACGGGAAACACCATATATTTT
TRBV7-9	-	-	14	TRBJ2-5	CASRRHEVPETQYF	TGTGCCAGCAGGCGTCATGAGGTTCCGGAGACCCAGTACTTC
TRBV7-8	-	TRBD2	18	TRBJ2-7	CASSLRTVAGGSSYEQYF	TGTGCCAGCAGCTTGAGGACGGTAGCGGGGGGGAGCTCCTACGAGCAGTACTTC
TRBV7-9	-	-	14	TRBJ2-7	CASSYRAQVGEQYF	TGTGCCAGCAGCTACAGGGCGCAGGTGGGCGAGCAGTACTTC
TRBV7-2	-	-	16	TRBJ2-1	CASSLLVLSSYNEQFF	TGTGCCAGCAGCTTACTGGTCCTGAGCTCCTACAATGAGCAGTTCTTC
TRBV13	-	-	15	TRBJ1-1	CASSFRWGPGTEAFF	TGTGCCAGCAGCTTCAGGTGGGGGCCAGGCACTGAAGCTTTCTTT
TRBV5-4	-	TRBD1	14	TRBJ1-3	CASSSNRGGNTIYF	TGTGCCAGCAGTTCTAACAGGGGTGGAAACACCATATATTTT
TRBV27	-	-	14	TRBJ2-1	CASRKESSYNEQFF	TGTGCCAGCAGGAAAGAGAGCTCCTACAATGAGCAGTTCTTC
TRBV2	-	TRBD2	14	TRBJ2-1	CASRPGTSGDEQFF	TGTGCCAGCAGGCCTGGGACTAGCGGGGATGAGCAGTTCTTC
TRBV6-1	-	TRBD1	14	TRBJ2-7	CASLQTGSSYEQYF	TGTGCCAGCCTTCAGACAGGGAGCTCCTACGAGCAGTACTTC
TRBV10-3	-	-	17	TRBJ2-3	CAISDTGARTGTDTQYF	TGTGCCATCAGTGATACGGGGGCAAGGACGGGCACAGATACGCAGTATTTT
TRBV7-2	-	-	14	TRBJ1-2	CASSLGNRQSGYTF	TGTGCCAGCAGCTTAGGTAACAGGCAAAGTGGCTACACCTTC
TRBV5-1	-	-	15	TRBJ2-2	CASSLAGSDTGELFF	TGCGCCAGCAGCTTGGCAGGGAGCGACACCGGGGAGCTGTTTTTT
TRBV18	-	-	15	TRBJ1-6	CASSPVDTNNSPLHF	TGTGCCAGCTCACCAGTGGACACGAATAATTCACCCCTCCACTTT
TRBV25-1	-	-	15	TRBJ2-5	CASSEGAGRQETQYF	TGTGCCAGCAGTGAAGGGGCAGGGAGACAAGAGACCCAGTACTTC
TRBV18	few	-	15	TRBJ1-6	CASSPDKSRDSPLHF	TGTGCCAGCTCACCAGATAAATCGCGGGATTCACCCCTCCACTTT
TRBV21-1	once	-	15	TRBJ2-6	CASTTGVSGANVLTF	TGTGCCAGCACGACGGGGGTTTCTGGGGCCAACGTCCTGACTTTC
TRBV2	few	-	16	TRBJ1-6	CATRPPTDSLYSPLHF	TGTGCCACCCGCCCCCCAACAGACAGCCTTTATTCACCCCTCCACTTT
TRBV2	-	-	16	TRBJ1-2	CASSEVMGTAAGGYTF	TGTGCCAGCAGTGAAGTCATGGGGACCGCGGCAGGGGGCTACACCTTC
TRBV7-6	-	-	14	TRBJ1-2	CASSLSPGEYGYTF	TGTGCCAGCAGCTTATCGCCAGGGGAATATGGCTACACCTTC
TRBV5-1	-	TRBD1	15	TRBJ2-7	CASSGRTGVSYEQYF	TGCGCCAGCAGCGGCCGGACAGGGGTATCCTACGAGCAGTACTTC
TRBV29-1	-	TRBD1	12	TRBJ1-5	CSVVGTGQPQHF	TGCAGCGTTGTAGGGACAGGCCAGCCCCAGCATTTT
TRBV4-1	-	TRBD1	13	TRBJ1-4	CASSPGQGWGLFF	TGCGCCAGCAGCCCGGGACAGGGGTGGGGACTGTTTTTT
TRBV11-2	-	-	13	TRBJ2-5	CASSLTPQETQYF	TGTGCCAGCAGCTTAACCCCTCAAGAGACCCAGTACTTC
TRBV7-2	-	-	17	TRBJ2-1	CASSGLTGTPGENEQFF	TGTGCCAGCAGCGGACTTACCGGGACCCCCGGAGAGAATGAGCAGTTCTTC